The present entry profiles one T cell receptor beta chain with its context. The source of the sample is a study of T cell changes during pregnancy in multiple sclerosis. The germline V gene encodes CDR1 SEHNR and CDR2 FQNEAQ (reference sequence). The germline V and J ends were trimmed by 2 bases and 0 bases, with 3 bases remaining between them. The CDR3 is 13 residues long. Measured with immunoSEQ multiplex PCR; TCRdb has only the in-frame clones, and not every one. This sample yields about 98,000 clones, of which 92% are seen a single time; roughly 2.3% belongs to the top ten. V gene TRBV7-9 combines with J gene TRBJ2-3, with D uncertain. The receptor was derived from a female donor in good health, enrolled as a control in a pregnancy study. This material consisted of peripheral blood, taken after pregnancy. CDR3 in DNA: TGTGCCAGCAGCTTACCGAGCACAGATACGCAGTATTTT. Translating gives CASSLPSTDTQYF.